The following is a T cell receptor (beta chain) sequence with its context. Recovered participants had two consecutive negative NP/OP PCR tests, healthcare professional clearance, or symptom resolution. These data belong to a study of blood T cell repertoires in COVID-19. Study as a whole: Samples of COVID-19 (acute and convalescent) were obtained from the United States, Italy and Spain.

The V gene end was trimmed by 3 bases and the J gene end by 4 bases; junction bases not matched to a gene: 5. Germline lookup yields CDR1 SNHLY and CDR2 FYNNEI. This CDR3 spans 14 amino acids. In the source study's methods: Nucleated cell number was recorded as an estimate derived from reference gene primer amplification. Profiled with immunoSEQ multiplex PCR; TCRdb holds only in-frame clones, not every one. The V and J calls and clone size were taken over from that table, and D and trimming were inferred from the DNA. This sample has more than 400,000 clones; about nine tenths occur once, and the top ten carry under 0.75%.

V gene TRBV2 combines with J gene TRBJ2-5, with 7 bases that match TRBD1. The source material was PBMCs or T cells enriched from blood (not recorded which). This receptor was obtained from a woman aged 18-29 years who had recovered from COVID-19. The CDR3 DNA is TGTGCCAGCAGTGAGTCAAGGGGGCGAGAGACCCAGTACTTC. Translated: CASSESRGRETQYF.